The 31 T cell receptor beta chains in this list originate from one sample, sequenced in a study of T cell repertoires in cytomegalovirus infection. No antigens are known for them. TCRdb recomputed calls from the reads with MiXCR, one row per CDR3 protein. The repertoire holds some 900,000 distinct CDR3 sequences, with less than 35% as singletons. The input for sequencing was cultured CD8+ T cells from PBMCs, taken from culture after CMV antigen stimulation. The receptors shown here come from a human donor in good health (CMV status not recorded). Some clones in this sample may be carry-over from other donors' samples.

The J gene is TRBJ1-2, the V gene TRBV19, with TRBD1 identical over 7 bases. This CDR3 is 15 amino acids long. V lost 6 bases to trimming and J lost 2 bases; unmatched junction nucleotides: 9. Germline-derived CDR1 and CDR2 are LNHDA and SQIVND (reference sequence). DNA of the CDR3: TGTGCCAGTAGCCCAACCGGGACAGCGAACTATGGCTACACCTTC. Translating gives CASSPTGTANYGYTF.

The chain links TRBV9 to TRBJ2-3; 15 bases are shared with TRBD2. Germline V gene data show CDR1 as SGDLS and CDR2 as YYNGEE. Losses at the gene ends were 4 bases for V and 2 bases for J; bases not matched to a gene: 5. The CDR3 is 17 amino acids. This CDR3 is CASSSGLAGGNTDTQYF. CDR3 DNA: TGTGCCAGCAGCTCGGGACTAGCGGGGGGAAACACAGATACGCAGTATTTT.

The chain combines TRBV6-5 with TRBJ1-1; tentative D call: TRBD1 (6 bases). The CDR3 consists of 15 residues. Germline CDR1 is MNHEY and CDR2 is SVGAGI. V lost 2 bases and J 1 base, leaving 11 bases between the germline ends. The CDR3 is CASSYTRTANTEAFF. For the CDR3, the DNA is TGTGCCAGCAGTTACACCAGGACAGCGAACACTGAAGCTTTCTTT.

This clonotype was detected a few times. At one of its ends the junction is not consistent with the germline gene, which may arise from a read error. The chain recombines TRBV7-7 with TRBJ2-1; D may be TRBD1 or TRBD2 (5 bases each). Germline values: CDR1 SSHAT, CDR2 FNYEAQ (reference sequence). This CDR3 contains 13 residues. The DNA for the CDR3 is TGTGCTAGCAGCTTATGGTACCGGGACGAGCAGTTCTTC. Translation: CASSLWYRDEQFF.

The chain is built from TRBV7-9 and TRBJ1-2; unclear D gene. Trimming left V 5 bases short and J 5 bases short, with 18 bases between. Germline V gene data show CDR1 as SEHNR and CDR2 as FQNEAQ (reference sequence). The CDR3 length is 15 residues. The CDR3 DNA follows: TGTGCCAGCAGCGAAGGGAGGCGAGTTTCATATGGCTACACCTTC. The encoded protein is CASSEGRRVSYGYTF.

This clonotype was counted a few times. The chain links TRBV11-2 to TRBJ2-3, with D hard to call. From germline, CDR1 is SGHAT and CDR2 FQNNGV. The V end was cut by 0 bases, the J end by 0 bases, with 10 bases between. The CDR3 is made up of 16 amino acids. The DNA of the CDR3 is TGTGCCAGCAGCTTAGATGGAAGGCCGAGCACAGATACGCAGTATTTT. Translated: CASSLDGRPSTDTQYF.

The V and J genes are TRBV29-1 and TRBJ2-7; D call uncertain. V was clipped by 3 bases and J by 4 bases, with 16 bases between them. This CDR3 comprises 14 residues. Germline V gene sequence: CDR1 SQVTM, CDR2 ANQGSEA. The CDR3 DNA is TGCAGCGTTGAGATCGCGACCGGCAAATACGAGCAGTACTTC. Protein product: CSVEIATGKYEQYF.

Details on this clonotype: One end of the junction fails to match germline, which may point to a read error. The gene calls are TRBV7-9 and TRBJ2-4, with D tentatively TRBD1 or TRBD2 (6 bases each). The CDR3 length is 17 residues. Germline V gene lookup returns CDR1 SEHNR and CDR2 FQNEAQ (reference sequence). This chain's CDR3 is CVSSLTGAELAKNIQYF. CDR3 in DNA: TGTGTCAGCAGCTTGACGGGGGCAGAACTAGCCAAAAACATTCAGTACTTC.

The chain employs TRBV7-6 and TRBJ2-5, with D possibly being TRBD2 (6 bases). V gave up 1 base and J gave up 8 bases, with 8 bases separating them. Germline V gene sequence: CDR1 SGHVS, CDR2 FNYEAQ. CDR3 length: 12 amino acids. CDR3 loop: CASSLDGSTQYF. CDR3 DNA: TGTGCCAGCAGCTTAGACGGGAGCACCCAGTACTTC. Drawing the rest from reference TRBV7-6 and TRBJ2-5, the complete variable domain is GAGVSQSPRYKVTKRGQDVALRCDPISGHVSLYWYRQALGQGPEFLTYFNYEAQQDKSGLPNDRFSAERPEGSISTLTIQRTEQRDSAMYRCASSLDGSTQYFGPGTRLLVL.

In this sample, this clonotype turned up a few times. V gene TRBV6-2 or TRBV6-3 combines with J gene TRBJ1-4; perhaps TRBD1 as D (5 bases). CDR1 and CDR2 from the germline V gene are MNHEY and SVGEGT. CDR3 length: 15 amino acids. The V gene lost 3 bases and the J gene lost 8 bases, with 16 bases spanning the gap. The CDR3 DNA sequence: TGTGCCAGCAGTTATGGAGTTCTCGGGGGAGAAAAACTGTTTTTT. This translates into CASSYGVLGGEKLFF.

In this sample, this clonotype turned up a few times. CDR3: CASGGDGDDTEAFF. CDR3 DNA sequence: TGTGCCAGTGGGGGAGATGGGGATGACACTGAAGCTTTCTTT. The chain is built from TRBV19 and TRBJ1-1, with a possible D match to TRBD1 (5 bases). Germline V gene data show CDR1 as LNHDA and CDR2 as SQIVND (reference sequence). This CDR3 is 14 amino acids long. The V gene lost 8 bases and the J gene lost 3 bases, with 16 bases spanning the gap.

This chain joins TRBV7-9 and TRBJ2-3; perhaps TRBD2 as D (5 bases). This CDR3 spans 15 amino acids. V was clipped by 1 base and J by 4 bases, with 12 bases between them. Looked up from germline, CDR1 is SEHNR and CDR2 is FQNEAQ (reference sequence). CDR3 sequence: CASSLVLSDSDTQYF. Here the CDR3 DNA reads TGTGCCAGCAGCTTAGTTCTTAGCGATTCAGATACGCAGTATTTT.

This clonotype was seen repeatedly, ten times or more. This rearrangement joins TRBV7-6 to TRBJ1-1; D is undetermined. The germline gives CDR1 SGHVS, CDR2 FNYEAQ. This CDR3 comprises 15 residues. The germline V and J ends were trimmed by 5 bases and 1 base, with 14 bases remaining between them. The CDR3 region is CASSNSGRGNTEAFF. The CDR3 nucleotides read TGTGCCAGCAGCAACTCAGGACGGGGGAACACTGAAGCTTTCTTT.

The rearrangement joins TRBV9 to TRBJ2-6; D is unresolved. This CDR3 has 16 residues. Trimming cost V 3 bases and J 4 bases, with 14 bases left between them. The germline CDR1 and CDR2 sequences are SGDLS and YYNGEE. Here the CDR3 DNA reads TGTGCCAGCAGCGCTGAGGTAGGAATGGGGGCCAACGTCCTGACTTTC. It encodes CASSAEVGMGANVLTF.

This chain joins TRBV11-2 and TRBJ1-1; perhaps TRBD1 as D (5 bases). From germline, CDR1 is SGHAT and CDR2 FQNNGV. There are 16 residues in the CDR3. V lost 2 bases and J lost 5, with 18 bases in between. CDR3 coding DNA: TGTGCCAGCAGCTTATGGAGCAGGGCCCTTTGGACTGAAGCTTTCTTT. It yields the protein CASSLWSRALWTEAFF.

This chain connects TRBV5-4 to TRBJ2-2, with D hard to call. The CDR3 has 13 amino acids. Trimming shortened V by 5 bases and J by 4 bases, and 9 bases separated the two germline ends. The germline V gene has CDR1 SGHNT and CDR2 YYREEE (reference sequence). The CDR3 DNA sequence: TGTGCCAGCAGACCTACAGTCACCGGGGAGCTGTTTTTT. Its translation is CASRPTVTGELFF.

The chain links TRBV7-9 to TRBJ2-7; perhaps TRBD1 as D (6 bases). Germline CDR1 SEHNR, CDR2 FQNEAQ (reference sequence). This CDR3 contains 15 residues. V shed 4 bases and J shed 5 bases, with 18 bases lying between them. CDR3 in amino acids: CASSSFRVQGHEQYF. The CDR3 DNA reads as TGTGCCAGCAGCTCCTTCCGGGTACAGGGCCACGAGCAGTACTTC. Full variable domain (remainder filled in from reference TRBV7-9 and TRBJ2-7): DTGVSQNPRHKITKRGQNVTFRCDPISEHNRLYWYRQTLGQGPEFLTYFQNEAQLEKSRLLSDRFSAERPKGSFSTLEIQRTEQGDSAMYLCASSSFRVQGHEQYFGPGTRLTVT.

V and J are TRBV27 and TRBJ1-2; D possibly corresponds to TRBD1 (6 bases). CDR1 is MNHEY and CDR2 is SMNVEV in the germline V gene (reference sequence). This CDR3 has 15 residues. With 3 bases removed from V and 4 bases from J, the gap between germline ends came to 15 bases. CDR3 in DNA: TGTGCCAGCAGTTTCTACTCGGACAGTGTCTATGGCTACACCTTC. This codes for CASSFYSDSVYGYTF.

The chain is built from TRBV2 and TRBJ1-5; D is possibly TRBD1 (5 bases). Germline V CDR1 and CDR2: SNHLY, FYNNEI. V lost 6 bases and J 4 bases, leaving 13 bases between the germline ends. This CDR3 is 14 amino acids long. This CDR3 reads CASRFGEGNQPQHF. The CDR3 bases are TGTGCCAGCAGGTTCGGCGAGGGGAATCAGCCCCAGCATTTT.

A note on this clonotype: Possible read error: a much larger clone is one base away. The V and J genes are TRBV12-3 or TRBV12-4 and TRBJ2-7; a possible D gene is TRBD2 (6 bases). This CDR3 is 15 amino acids long. V gave up 5 bases and J gave up 4 bases, with 18 bases separating them. CDR3 DNA sequence: TGTGCCAGCAGTCCAGACCGGGGGTTGGGGTACGAGCAGTACTTC. Translation: CASSPDRGLGYEQYF.

The V and J genes are TRBV25-1 and TRBJ1-1; 7 nucleotides match TRBD1. From germline, CDR1 is MGHDK and CDR2 SYGVNS. This CDR3 comprises 15 residues. V was clipped by 8 bases and J by 7 bases; unmatched bases: 16. CDR3 coding DNA: TGTGCCAGCGCGCCCACTATCATCGGACAGGATGAAGCTTTCTTT. This translates into CASAPTIIGQDEAFF.

The rearrangement joins TRBV19 to TRBJ2-7; 10 bases are shared with TRBD1. CDR3 length: 14 amino acids. Germline-derived CDR1 and CDR2 are LNHDA and SQIVND (reference sequence). V was clipped by 5 bases and J by 7 bases; unmatched bases: 8. The CDR3 loop is CASSPGQGMGEQYF. The CDR3 DNA sequence: TGTGCCAGTAGTCCGGGACAGGGGATGGGGGAGCAGTACTTC.

CDR3 sequence reads: CASSPSEGLTDTQYF. The CDR3 DNA follows: TGTGCCAGCAGTCCCTCGGAGGGGTTGACAGATACGCAGTATTTT. The V and J genes are TRBV27 and TRBJ2-3, with D maybe TRBD2 (6 bases). Germline values: CDR1 MNHEY, CDR2 SMNVEV (reference sequence). The V and J ends lost 5 bases and 3 bases respectively, with 15 bases between them. This CDR3 has 15 residues.

This chain joins TRBV5-6 and TRBJ1-1; 8 nucleotides match TRBD1. The CDR3 sequence is 15 residues long. CDR1 and CDR2 (germline): SGHDT, YYEEEE. Trimming cost V 7 bases and J 3 bases; bases outside gene matches: 11. CDR3 sequence: CASFEQTGEYTEAFF. In DNA, the CDR3 is TGTGCCAGCTTTGAACAGACAGGGGAGTACACTGAAGCTTTCTTT.

The V gene is TRBV5-5, the J gene TRBJ2-1; TRBD2 is a possible D gene (6 bases). The length of the CDR3 is 15 residues. V lost 6 bases and J lost 9, with 22 bases in between. The germline V gene has CDR1 SGHKS and CDR2 YYEKEE (reference sequence). The CDR3 DNA is TGTGCCAGCAAGACGGGGGAGCATGGCTTAACTGAGCAGTTCTTC. Amino acid sequence: CASKTGEHGLTEQFF.

This clonotype was seen a handful of times. This chain joins TRBV4-1 and TRBJ2-1; 13 bases agree with TRBD2. This CDR3 spans 18 amino acids. Trimming removed 5 bases from V and 4 bases from J; junction bases left unmatched: 11. The V gene's germline CDR1 is MGHRA and CDR2 YSYEKL. Here the CDR3 DNA reads TGCGCCAGCAGCGGGGTACTAGCGGGGGGGCGGCGGTACAATGAGCAGTTCTTC. It yields the protein CASSGVLAGGRRYNEQFF.

The rearrangement joins TRBV12-3 or TRBV12-4 to TRBJ1-5; D may be TRBD1 (6 bases). CDR3 size: 14 residues. The V end lost 3 bases, the J end lost 5 bases, and 11 bases lay between the germline ends. The CDR3 spells CASSLWDNHQPQHF. CDR3 nucleotides: TGTGCCAGCAGTTTGTGGGACAATCATCAGCCCCAGCATTTT.

The CDR3 bases are TGTGCCAGCAGTTACTCGGGCAGGACCTCCGAGCAGTACTTC. Encoded protein: CASSYSGRTSEQYF. The chain links TRBV6-5 to TRBJ2-7; D ambiguous. Looked up from germline, CDR1 is MNHEY and CDR2 is SVGAGI. CDR3 length equals 14 residues. Deletions cut 0 bases from V and 6 bases from J, with 12 bases between.

This clonotype was observed a few times. The genes are TRBV4-1 and TRBJ2-3, with D maybe TRBD1 (5 bases). The CDR3 sequence is 16 residues long. V lost 4 bases and J lost 2, with 16 bases in between. Germline V CDR1 and CDR2: MGHRA, YSYEKL. The CDR3 region is CASSPRLTDNTDTQYF. The DNA for the CDR3 is TGCGCCAGCAGCCCAAGATTGACGGACAACACAGATACGCAGTATTTT.

The chain uses TRBV4-1 and TRBJ1-2; the D is unclear. The CDR3 length is 15 residues. The germline V gene has CDR1 MGHRA and CDR2 YSYEKL. The V gene lost 1 base and the J gene lost 8 bases, with 17 bases spanning the gap. This CDR3 is CASSQVGRGTYGYTF. In DNA, the CDR3 is TGCGCCAGCAGCCAAGTTGGGCGAGGCACATACGGCTACACCTTC.

This chain joins TRBV20-1 and TRBJ2-1, with 7 positions matching TRBD1. Trimming cost V 2 bases and J 4 bases; bases outside gene matches: 5. Germline CDR1 DFQATT, CDR2 SNEGSKA (reference sequence). The CDR3 contains 14 residues. CDR3 sequence reads: CSARLTGNYNEQFF. CDR3 bases: TGCAGTGCTAGACTGACAGGGAATTACAATGAGCAGTTCTTC.